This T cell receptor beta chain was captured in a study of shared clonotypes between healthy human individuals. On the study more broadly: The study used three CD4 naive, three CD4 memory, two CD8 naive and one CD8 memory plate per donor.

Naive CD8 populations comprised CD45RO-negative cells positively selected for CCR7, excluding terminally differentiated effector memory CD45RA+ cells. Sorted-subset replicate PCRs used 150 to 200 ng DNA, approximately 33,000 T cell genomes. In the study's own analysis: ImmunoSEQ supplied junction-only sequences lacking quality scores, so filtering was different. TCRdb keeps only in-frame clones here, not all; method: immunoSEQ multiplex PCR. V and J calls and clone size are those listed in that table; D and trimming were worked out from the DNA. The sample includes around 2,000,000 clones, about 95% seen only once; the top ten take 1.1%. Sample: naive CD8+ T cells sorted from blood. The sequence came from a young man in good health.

This CDR3 reads CASSMPGIPPGTEAFF. The CDR3 DNA reads as TGTGCCAGTAGTATGCCAGGCATTCCCCCGGGGACTGAAGCTTTCTTT. The rearrangement uses TRBV19 and TRBJ1-1, with D unclear. This CDR3 comprises 16 residues. Deletions cut 3 bases from V and 5 bases from J, with 19 bases between. Germline V gene data show CDR1 as LNHDA and CDR2 as SQIVND (reference sequence). The full variable domain, in which reference TRBV19 and TRBJ1-1 provide the parts outside the CDR3, is DGGITQSPKYLFRKEGQNVTLSCEQNLNHDAMYWYRQDPGQGLRLIYYSQIVNDFQKGDIAEGYSVSREKKESFPLTVTSAQKNPTAFYLCASSMPGIPPGTEAFFGQGTRLTVV.